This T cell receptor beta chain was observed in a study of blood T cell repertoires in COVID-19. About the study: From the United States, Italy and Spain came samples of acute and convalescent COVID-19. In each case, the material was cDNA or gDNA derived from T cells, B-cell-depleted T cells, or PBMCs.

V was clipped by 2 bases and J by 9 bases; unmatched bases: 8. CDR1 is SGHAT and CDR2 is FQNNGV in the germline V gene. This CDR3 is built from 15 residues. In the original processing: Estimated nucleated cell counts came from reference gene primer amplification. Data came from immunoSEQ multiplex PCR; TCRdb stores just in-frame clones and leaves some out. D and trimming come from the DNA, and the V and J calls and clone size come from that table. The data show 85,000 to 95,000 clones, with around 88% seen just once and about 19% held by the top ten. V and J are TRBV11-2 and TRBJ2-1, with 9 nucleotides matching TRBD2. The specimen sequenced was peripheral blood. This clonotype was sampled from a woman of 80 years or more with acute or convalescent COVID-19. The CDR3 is CASSLFGGGASEQFF. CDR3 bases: TGTGCCAGCAGCTTATTTGGCGGGGGGGCCAGTGAGCAGTTCTTC.